The rows below give T cell receptor beta chains drawn from one sample of a study of T cells in Graves' hyperthyroidism and ophthalmopathy. A single record per CDR3 protein comes from TCRdb applying MiXCR to the multiplex PCR reads. The sample has around 530,000 distinct CDR3 sequences, 15% to 20% seen once. The sample consisted of blood. The origin of the receptors is a woman under 30 with Graves' ophthalmopathy. CDR3s include the opening cysteine and the closing phenylalanine or tryptophan. Each record gives: V gene, CDR3 protein.

TRBV30,CAWGTGGNQPQHF
TRBV27,CASSLDPWDQPQHF
TRBV28,CASRLSSSGANVLTF
TRBV5-4,CASSLESLTPSGNTIYF
TRBV28,CASRAGQPYSGANVLTF
TRBV16,CASSQWKDFQETQYF
TRBV2,CASTQGRRGDIQETQYF
TRBV12-3/TRBV12-4,CASSSLAGSLTGELFF
TRBV4-1,CASRQGELSANTEAFF
TRBV12-3/TRBV12-4,CASSLRNRTEYQETQYF
TRBV15,CATSRTTGLTDTQYF
TRBV2,CASSGLGGISTGELFF
TRBV7-2,CASSHLAGGVAKNIQYF
TRBV7-9,CASSSSRVEEQFF
TRBV18,CASSPLSGEQFF
TRBV5-1,CASSLAQGAHYGYTF
TRBV20-1,CSARAGTGSEQYF
TRBV28,CASSWSGGVNTEAFF
TRBV20-1,CSAAGTGGFTWGLAGISGTDTQYF
TRBV20-1,CSARESQGNTGELFF
TRBV27,CASSLSLVRTGVTGELFF
TRBV11-2,CASSGWEGRDQETQYF
TRBV7-6,CASSLELAGGRDGQYF
TRBV2,CAGASGRAGELFF
TRBV12-3/TRBV12-4,CASSPTGSRSYNSPLHF
TRBV7-3,CASSFHSTGELFF
TRBV7-2,CASSLVGISYEQYF
TRBV28,CASSWTSGDTDTQYF
TRBV5-1,CASSLDVVNTEAFF
TRBV29-1,CSVRPGDTEAFF
TRBV2,CASQEGLNTEAFF
TRBV6-4,CASSDGETEAFF
TRBV12-3/TRBV12-4,CASSPFFPTVVAYTF
TRBV6-8,CASSYSIGGTNYGYTF
TRBV4-3,CASSQVRGREQYF
TRBV27,CASSLLVAGAWGDTQYF
TRBV12-3/TRBV12-4,CASSLSTGRNEQFF
TRBV6-1,CASKGGGSTDTQYF
TRBV12-3/TRBV12-4,CASSLGVRQPQHF
TRBV28,CASSTTGGLTEAFF
TRBV10-3,CATNRGLANEKLFF
TRBV4-3,CASSQDLGLYEQYF
TRBV28,CACSTGAGNTIYF
TRBV7-2,CASSLGGENIQYF
TRBV11-2,CASKTSGGPSSTGELFF
TRBV27,CASSFAPDRRRTEAFF
TRBV28,CALGTRETDTQYF
TRBV6-2/TRBV6-3,CASTLGQFYGYTF
TRBV11-2,CASSLEGRAQYF
TRBV20-1,CSARDLQGFEGYTF
TRBV10-3,CAISNSSGRSSYNEQFF